One and the same sample provided the 30 T cell receptor beta chains below, sequenced in a study of shared clonotypes between healthy human individuals (dated by TCRdb to 2020 to 2021). The library was built by means of the immunoSEQ multiplex PCR assay. TCRdb took this table from immuneACCESS and kept in-frame rearrangements with V and J called. Such tables lack part of the clones; where checked against another copy, unresolved V genes explain under half of the gap, and the rest is unexplained. The table for this sample lists some 2,000,000 clones; about 95% of them were counted only once. The biggest ten clones account for 0.85% to 1.3% of the sample. CD8 naive samples were obtained by positive selection for CCR7 among CD45RO-negative cells, yielding a CD45RA+CCR7+ population from which TemRA cells were excluded. Sequenced sample: naive CD8+ T cells sorted from blood. This specimen's cell subset or site label, interpreted: CD45RA+CCR7+. The receptor set was obtained from a man between 18 and 29 years old in good health.

The rearrangement joins TRBV19 to TRBJ1-2; no definite D call. V was shortened by 3 bases and J by 5 bases, with 13 bases between the two germline ends. The germline V gene has CDR1 LNHDA and CDR2 SQIVND (reference sequence). The CDR3 loop spans 14 amino acids. The CDR3 spells CASSIAVVEYGYTF. The DNA for the CDR3 is TGTGCCAGTAGTATTGCGGTTGTGGAATATGGCTACACCTTC.

This rearrangement joins TRBV5-1 to TRBJ1-4; 7 nucleotides agree with TRBD1. J lost 6 bases, V lost 4 bases, and 9 bases had no gene match. The CDR3 runs 15 residues. Germline CDR1 and CDR2: SGHRS and YFSETQ. The CDR3 region is CASSLEGASYEKLFF. DNA of the CDR3: TGCGCCAGCAGCCTCGAGGGGGCGAGTTATGAAAAACTGTTTTTT.

J is TRBJ1-1 and V is TRBV5-6; D is perhaps TRBD1 (5 bases). The CDR3 runs to 15 residues. CDR1 SGHDT and CDR2 YYEEEE come from the germline V gene. The V and J ends lost 0 bases and 1 base respectively, with 10 bases between them. The CDR3 here is CASSLERQGNTEAFF. CDR3 coding DNA: TGTGCCAGCAGCTTGGAACGGCAGGGGAACACTGAAGCTTTCTTT.

V is TRBV11-2 and J is TRBJ2-1, with D maybe TRBD2 (7 bases). Germline V gives CDR1 SGHAT, CDR2 FQNNGV. The CDR3 spans 16 residues. V lost 5 bases and J 2 bases, leaving 16 bases between the germline ends. The CDR3: CASSLRAGDTYNEQFF. The CDR3 DNA follows: TGTGCCAGCAGCCTTAGGGCGGGGGACACCTACAATGAGCAGTTCTTC.

This clone was counted a single time. This chain links TRBV7-2 with TRBJ1-1, with a tentative D call TRBD1 (5 bases). Germline V gene sequence: CDR1 SGHTA, CDR2 FQGNSA. This CDR3 is built from 15 residues. V lost 1 base to trimming and J lost 1 base, with 10 bases between them. CDR3 bases: TGTGCCAGCAGCTTAGTCACAGGACCGAACACTGAAGCTTTCTTT. Translation: CASSLVTGPNTEAFF.

The chain links TRBV27 to TRBJ2-7; TRBD1 is a possible D gene (5 bases). The germline V gene has CDR1 MNHEY and CDR2 SMNVEV (reference sequence). The CDR3 runs 13 residues. V was shortened by 3 bases and J by 4 bases, with 10 bases between the two germline ends. The CDR3 coding sequence is TGTGCCAGCAGTTTCGCAGGGTTTTACGAGCAGTACTTC. Translating it yields CASSFAGFYEQYF.

CDR3 sequence (DNA): TGTGCCAGCAGTTCGGGGGGCGCCTCCTACGAGCAGTACTTC. Residues: CASSSGGASYEQYF. V and J are TRBV27 and TRBJ2-7; D might be TRBD2 (7 bases). Germline V gives CDR1 MNHEY, CDR2 SMNVEV (reference sequence). This CDR3 is 14 amino acids long. Trimming stripped 4 bases from V and 0 bases from J, with 10 bases between.

This clone was counted between two and nine times. This chain uses TRBV7-2 with TRBJ1-1; 8 bases agree with TRBD1. There are 15 residues in the CDR3. Trimming took 2 bases from V and 3 from J; bases not matched to a gene: 5. Germline assignment: CDR1 SGHTA and CDR2 FQGNSA. For the CDR3, the DNA is TGTGCCAGCAGCTTATCAGGGGGCGCGTACACTGAAGCTTTCTTT. The encoded protein is CASSLSGGAYTEAFF.

The chain has TRBV21-1 and TRBJ1-1. TRBV21-1 represents a pseudogene. This CDR3 region has 17 residues. The CDR3 sequence: CASSIRMTGRSSTEAFF. The CDR3 nucleotides read TGTGCCAGCAGCATACGGATGACGGGCAGGTCAAGTACTGAAGCTTTCTTT.

This clone has only one observation. The V call is TRBV5-1, the J call TRBJ2-7; tentative D call: TRBD1 (7 bases). The CDR3 has 18 amino acids. Germline lookup yields CDR1 SGHRS and CDR2 YFSETQ. Trimming shortened V by 4 bases and J by 1 base, and 24 bases separated the two germline ends. The CDR3 DNA sequence: TGCGCCAGCAGCCTATCCCTCTCTGACAGGGACTTGTCCTACGAGCAGTACTTC. Translated, it gives CASSLSLSDRDLSYEQYF.

CDR3: CASSQGKGAGYEQYF. CDR3 in DNA: TGCGCCAGCAGCCAAGGAAAAGGGGCAGGCTACGAGCAGTACTTC. The chain combines TRBV4-1 with TRBJ2-7; tentatively, D is TRBD1 (5 bases). Trimming pared 1 base from V and 3 bases from J, leaving 13 bases between. This CDR3 region has 15 residues. CDR1 is MGHRA and CDR2 is YSYEKL in the germline V gene.

CDR3 in DNA: TGTGCCAGCAGCCCTTTAGGCGGGGGTTCCTACGAGCAGTACTTC. It specifies CASSPLGGGSYEQYF. This sequence joins TRBV14 and TRBJ2-7; 7 bases agree with TRBD2. This CDR3 is 15 amino acids long. Looked up from germline, CDR1 is SGHDN and CDR2 is FVKESK. With 4 bases clipped from V and 1 base from J, the junction kept 7 bases outside the gene matches.

This clone appeared once. The chain recombines TRBV7-9 with TRBJ1-2, with D hard to call. CDR3 length: 17 amino acids. Trimming took 5 bases from V and 0 from J, leaving 19 bases between them. The germline CDR1 and CDR2 sequences are SEHNR and FQNEAQ (reference sequence). The CDR3 DNA is TGTGCCAGCAGCCCCCCCTGGGGAGAGGAGACTAACTATGGCTACACCTTC. This codes for CASSPPWGEETNYGYTF.

The rearrangement links TRBV7-9 to TRBJ2-7, with 9 bases lining up with TRBD1. This CDR3 comprises 13 residues. The ends lost 5 bases at V and 7 bases at J; junction bases unmatched: 6. CDR1 is SEHNR, CDR2 FQNEAQ, per germline (reference sequence). In nucleotides, the CDR3 is TGTGCCAGCAGCGCCTGGACAGGGGAAGAGCAGTACTTC. It encodes CASSAWTGEEQYF.

The chain couples TRBV27 to TRBJ1-1; unclear D gene. Germline lookup yields CDR1 MNHEY and CDR2 SMNVEV (reference sequence). There are 14 residues in the CDR3. V gave up 3 bases and J gave up 9 bases, with 17 bases separating them. CDR3 bases: TGTGCCAGCAGTTTGACCATGCCCCATCCCCAAGCTTTCTTT. Its protein is CASSLTMPHPQAFF.

The chain combines TRBV5-1 with TRBJ2-7; D gene unclear. The CDR3 covers 17 residues. V was clipped by 0 bases and J by 0 bases, with 16 bases between them. The germline V gene has CDR1 SGHRS and CDR2 YFSETQ. For the CDR3, the DNA is TGCGCCAGCAGCTTGGAGGGTGGTGACAAGATCTCCTACGAGCAGTACTTC. Translation: CASSLEGGDKISYEQYF. The complete variable domain, with remaining parts taken from reference TRBV5-1 and TRBJ2-7, reads KAGVTQTPRYLIKTRGQQVTLSCSPISGHRSVSWYQQTPGQGLQFLFEYFSETQRNKGNFPGRFSGRQFSNSRSEMNVSTLELGDSALYLCASSLEGGDKISYEQYFGPGTRLTVT.

The chain carries TRBV4-3 and TRBJ2-5; no reliable D call. The J call may be in error: the DNA end matches TRBJ2-7 better. CDR3 length equals 15 residues. Germline lookup yields CDR1 LGHNA and CDR2 YSLEER. CDR3 nucleotide sequence: TGCGCCAGCAGCCAAACGGGCCCGAGCTCCTACGAGCAGTACTTC. Translating gives CASSQTGPSSYEQYF.

The gene calls are TRBV29-1 and TRBJ1-1; D may be TRBD1 (5 bases). This CDR3 contains 14 residues. The germline CDR1 and CDR2 sequences are SQVTM and ANQGSEA. V was shortened by 2 bases and J by 3 bases, with 13 bases between the two germline ends. DNA of the CDR3: TGCAGCGTTGAATCAGGGATTAGGTACACTGAAGCTTTCTTT. Its protein product is CSVESGIRYTEAFF.

The chain combines TRBV4-3 with TRBJ2-5; D unresolved. Germline CDR1 and CDR2: LGHNA and YSLEER. V was pared by 4 bases and J by 0 bases, with 12 bases between. The CDR3 contains 15 residues. CDR3 bases: TGCGCCAGCAGCCCGTCGTCGGCCTACCAAGAGACCCAGTACTTC. It codes for CASSPSSAYQETQYF.

This chain connects TRBV5-6 to TRBJ2-1; 11 bases line up with TRBD2. Trimming cost V 3 bases and J 5 bases; bases outside gene matches: 7. Germline assignment: CDR1 SGHDT and CDR2 YYEEEE. This CDR3 region has 16 residues. CDR3 loop: CASSSMTSGVHNEQFF. The CDR3 nucleotides read TGTGCCAGCAGCTCTATGACTAGCGGGGTCCACAATGAGCAGTTCTTC.

This clone was seen a handful of times. The chain carries TRBV4-1 and TRBJ1-2; D is unclear. Germline V gene lookup returns CDR1 MGHRA and CDR2 YSYEKL. V lost 8 bases to trimming and J lost 6 bases, with 16 bases between them. The CDR3 length is 13 residues. The CDR3 DNA sequence: TGCGCCAGCTCTTTGCGGGGTGTGGATGGCTACACCTTC. It codes for CASSLRGVDGYTF.

This CDR3 is CASSYPPSQTQETQYF. Written as DNA, the CDR3 is TGTGCCAGCAGTTACCCGCCCAGCCAGACACAAGAGACCCAGTACTTC. J is TRBJ2-5 and V is TRBV6-6; no firm D call. CDR1 and CDR2 (germline): MNHNY, SVGAGI (reference sequence). This CDR3 spans 16 amino acids. V shed 2 bases and J shed 2 bases, with 15 bases lying between them.

The chain is built from TRBV27 and TRBJ1-4; 8 bases map to TRBD1. The CDR3 is 14 amino acids. In germline, CDR1 is MNHEY, CDR2 SMNVEV (reference sequence). V shed 5 bases and J 6 bases; nucleotides not matched to a gene: 5. CDR3 DNA sequence: TGTGCCAGCAGTCAACAGGGGGTTTATGAAAAACTGTTTTTT. Its protein product is CASSQQGVYEKLFF.

The V and J genes are TRBV6-1 and TRBJ2-7; TRBD2 might be the D (6 bases). The CDR3 has 13 residues. V was shortened by 6 bases and J by 4 bases, with 13 bases between the two germline ends. The germline V gene has CDR1 MNHNS and CDR2 SASEGT. As DNA, the CDR3 is TGTGCCAGCAGCGACGCGAGCGGGTACGAGCAGTACTTC. It yields the protein CASSDASGYEQYF.

As concerns this clone: The identical CDR3 is also encoded by other nucleotide sequences in the sample. This chain connects TRBV7-9 to TRBJ1-3; no firm D call. The germline gives CDR1 SEHNR, CDR2 FQNEAQ (reference sequence). V lost 1 base and J 0 bases, leaving 7 bases between the germline ends. The CDR3 is 15 amino acids. CDR3 region: CASSLEGFSGNTIYF. In DNA, the CDR3 is TGTGCCAGCAGCTTAGAAGGATTCTCTGGAAACACCATATATTTT.

The chain joins TRBV19 to TRBJ2-3, with 13 positions matching TRBD2. In germline, CDR1 is LNHDA, CDR2 SQIVND (reference sequence). CDR3 length: 18 residues. After removal of 3 bases from V and 1 base from J, the junction contained 7 bases not matched to a gene. In DNA, the CDR3 is TGTGCCAGTAGTATCAGGACTAGCGGGAGCCAAGGCACAGATACGCAGTATTTT. Protein product: CASSIRTSGSQGTDTQYF.

The V call is TRBV9, the J call TRBJ2-7; perhaps D is TRBD1 or TRBD2 (5 bases each). The CDR3 runs 14 residues. Germline V CDR1 and CDR2: SGDLS, YYNGEE. V was clipped by 4 bases and J by 1 base, with 12 bases between them. In nucleotides, the CDR3 is TGTGCCAGCAGCCCCGAGGGGTGGTCCTACGAGCAGTACTTC. Translation: CASSPEGWSYEQYF.

Regarding this clone: The same CDR3 arises from other DNA sequences in this sample as well. The genes are TRBV6-5 and TRBJ2-2; D may be TRBD2 (6 bases). There are 14 residues in the CDR3. Per the germline V gene, CDR1 is MNHEY and CDR2 is SVGAGI. V lost 4 bases and J 2 bases, leaving 8 bases between the germline ends. The CDR3 here is CASSWGLNTGELFF. The CDR3 nucleotides read TGTGCCAGCAGTTGGGGACTTAACACCGGGGAGCTGTTTTTT.

This chain's CDR3 is CASTDRWGTGELFF. The CDR3 coding sequence is TGTGCCAGTACCGACAGGTGGGGCACCGGGGAGCTGTTTTTT. The V and J genes are TRBV19 and TRBJ2-2; possibly TRBD1 for D (6 bases). This CDR3 is built from 14 residues. Trimming took off 7 bases at V and 4 bases at J, with 13 bases between the two ends. The V gene's germline CDR1 is LNHDA and CDR2 SQIVND (reference sequence).

J is TRBJ1-1 and V is TRBV5-1, with 8 positions matching TRBD1. V was clipped by 1 base and J by 1 base; unmatched bases: 3. From germline, CDR1 is SGHRS and CDR2 YFSETQ. This CDR3 comprises 15 residues. The CDR3 here is CASSLTGGENTEAFF. The CDR3 nucleotides read TGCGCCAGCAGCTTGACAGGGGGTGAGAACACTGAAGCTTTCTTT.